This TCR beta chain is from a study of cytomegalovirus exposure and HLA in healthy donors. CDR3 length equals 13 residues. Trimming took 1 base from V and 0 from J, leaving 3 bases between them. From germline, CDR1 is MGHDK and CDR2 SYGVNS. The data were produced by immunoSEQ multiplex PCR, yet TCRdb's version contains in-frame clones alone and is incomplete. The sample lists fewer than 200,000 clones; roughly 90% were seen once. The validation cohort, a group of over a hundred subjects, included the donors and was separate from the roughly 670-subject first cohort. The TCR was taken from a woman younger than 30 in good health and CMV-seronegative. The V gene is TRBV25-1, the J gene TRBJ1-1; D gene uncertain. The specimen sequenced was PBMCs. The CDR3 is CASSESVNTEAFF. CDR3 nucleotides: TGTGCCAGCAGTGAATCAGTGAACACTGAAGCTTTCTTT.